A single TCR beta chain is shown here with its context. Its antigen is unidentified. These data are taken from a study of shared clonotypes between healthy human individuals. Across the study: Per donor, CD8 memory used one plate, CD8 naive used two, CD4 memory used three and CD4 naive used three. Study conclusions and caveats: Generation probabilities of non-shared clonotypes were lower (relative to those shared by all four donors). Rarefaction exposed incomplete sorted-subset sequencing despite large depth.

The investigators split CD4+ cells into a CD45RA+ naive subset and a CD45RA-negative memory subset. The protocol was immunoSEQ multiplex PCR, while the TCRdb copy is restricted to in-frame clones and leaves out a portion. The table lists a few million clones, approximately 95% of them singletons. V was trimmed by 4 bases and J by 0 bases, leaving 9 bases between them. Germline lookup yields CDR1 MDHEN and CDR2 SYDVKM. CDR3 size: 14 residues. The V and J genes are TRBV28 and TRBJ2-5; D is unresolved. Sequencing input: naive CD4+ T cells from PBMCs. Stated subset: CD45RA+ positively selected. This clonotype was sampled from a man between 18 and 35 years old in good health. Some clones in this sample may be carry-over from other donors' samples. The CDR3 is CASSSSAYQETQYF. The CDR3 DNA follows: TGTGCCAGCAGTTCCTCCGCGTACCAAGAGACCCAGTACTTC. Supplemented by reference TRBV28 and TRBJ2-5, the full variable domain reads DVKVTQSSRYLVKRTGEKVFLECVQDMDHENMFWYRQDPGLGLRLIYFSYDVKMKEKGDIPEGYSVSREKKERFSLILESASTNQTSMYLCASSSSAYQETQYFGPGTRLLVL.